One T cell receptor (beta chain) is described in this entry. What it binds is unknown. Trimming left V 0 bases short and J 5 bases short, with 14 bases between. Germline V gives CDR1 SGHKS, CDR2 YYEKEE (reference sequence). The CDR3 contains 15 residues. These data are taken from a study of cytomegalovirus exposure and HLA in healthy donors. Overall study results and limits: V segments that were indistinguishable, TRBV6-2 and TRBV6-3 among them, were omitted from analysis. The authors later linked a missense DCLRE1C variant to TCR beta V- and J-gene trimming. In presence/absence analyses, roughly uniform sequencing depth across donors was assumed.

Use of 60 Vbeta and 13 Jbeta primers characterized the PCR. Profiling relied on immunoSEQ multiplex PCR, and the TCRdb table lists in-frame clones only, not all of them. The repertoire holds 85,000 to 100,000 clones, with around 59% as singletons. Source material: PBMCs. This chain uses TRBV5-5 with TRBJ2-5; a weak D match, TRBD2 (7 bases). The TCR was taken from a human donor in good health. CDR3 residues: CASSLEGGAYETQYF. The CDR3 coding sequence is TGTGCCAGCAGCTTGGAAGGGGGGGCTTACGAGACCCAGTACTTC.